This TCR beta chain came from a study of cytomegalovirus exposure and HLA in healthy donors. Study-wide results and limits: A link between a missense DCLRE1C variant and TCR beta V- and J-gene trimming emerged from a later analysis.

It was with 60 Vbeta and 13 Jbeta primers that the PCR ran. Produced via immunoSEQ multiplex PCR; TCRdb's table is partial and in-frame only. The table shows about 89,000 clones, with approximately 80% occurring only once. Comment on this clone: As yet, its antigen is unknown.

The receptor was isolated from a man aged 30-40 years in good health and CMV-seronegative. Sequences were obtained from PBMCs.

This CDR3 is CASTIEGLGYTDTQYF. CDR3 sequence (DNA): TGTGCCAGCACAATAGAGGGCCTAGGATACACAGATACGCAGTATTTT. The chain links TRBV5-4 to TRBJ2-3; D is possibly TRBD2 (5 bases). From germline, CDR1 is SGHNT and CDR2 YYREEE (reference sequence). CDR3 size: 16 residues. Trimming removed 6 bases at V and 2 bases at J, with 19 bases between.